Listed below are T cell receptor beta chains from one sample, sequenced in a study of blood T cells in healthy people across ages. TCRdb re-called the 5' RACE reads through MiXCR, storing one row per CDR3 protein. Of roughly 700,000 distinct CDR3 sequences listed, more than 40% were seen once; the top ten hold 25% to 35%. Sequences were obtained from blood. These receptors were collected from a woman aged 55-69 years in good health. Both conserved end residues are part of each CDR3. The D gene is left open where the match is weak. The size of a clone is reported for some rows only, either as once, few or many, or as a class for expanded clones.

v_call: TRBV7-3
d_call: TRBD2
clone_size: .
j_call: TRBJ2-3
cdr3_nt: TGTGCCAGCAGCCGGACTAGCCGTAGCACAGATACGCAGTATTTT
cdr3_aa: CASSRTSRSTDTQYF

v_call: TRBV5-5
d_call: TRBD1
clone_size: .
j_call: TRBJ1-1
cdr3_nt: TGTGCCAGCAGCTTGGAGGACAGGGAGAACGCTGAAGCTTTCTTT
cdr3_aa: CASSLEDRENAEAFF

v_call: TRBV2
d_call: .
clone_size: once
j_call: TRBJ1-2
cdr3_nt: TGTGCCAGCAGTGAAGAGGGCCGCTTACGCTTC
cdr3_aa: CASSEEGRLRF

v_call: TRBV4-2
d_call: .
clone_size: .
j_call: TRBJ1-2
cdr3_nt: TGTGCCAGCAGCCAAGATCGCACAGGCCAATATGGCTACACCTTC
cdr3_aa: CASSQDRTGQYGYTF

v_call: TRBV20-1
d_call: .
clone_size: .
j_call: TRBJ1-5
cdr3_nt: TGCAGTGCTAGGGCCCAGGGGCAGGGCCTTAGCAATCAGCCCCAGCATTTT
cdr3_aa: CSARAQGQGLSNQPQHF

v_call: TRBV6-2/TRBV6-3
d_call: TRBD2
clone_size: .
j_call: TRBJ2-7
cdr3_nt: TGTGCCAGCAGCGGAGCGGGATACTTCTACGAGCAGTACTTC
cdr3_aa: CASSGAGYFYEQYF

v_call: TRBV6-5
d_call: .
clone_size: .
j_call: TRBJ2-3
cdr3_nt: TGTGCCAGCACAAGGGGCTTGGGCACAGATACGCAGTATTTT
cdr3_aa: CASTRGLGTDTQYF

v_call: TRBV30
d_call: .
clone_size: .
j_call: TRBJ1-1
cdr3_nt: TGTGCCTGGAACCGGCAGAACACTGAAGCTTTCTTT
cdr3_aa: CAWNRQNTEAFF

v_call: TRBV12-3/TRBV12-4
d_call: TRBD1
clone_size: .
j_call: TRBJ1-2
cdr3_nt: TGTGCCAGCAGCGGACAGGGTCTCTATGGCTACACCTTC
cdr3_aa: CASSGQGLYGYTF

v_call: TRBV12-3/TRBV12-4
d_call: .
clone_size: few
j_call: TRBJ2-7
cdr3_nt: TGTGCCAGCAGTCGCGGGCCCCGACTCGAGCAGTACTTC
cdr3_aa: CASSRGPRLEQYF

v_call: TRBV28
d_call: TRBD1
clone_size: .
j_call: TRBJ2-7
cdr3_nt: TGTGCCAGCAGCCTGGACAGGGTCGAGGCGAGCTCCTACGAGCAGTACTTC
cdr3_aa: CASSLDRVEASSYEQYF

v_call: TRBV6-2/TRBV6-3
d_call: .
clone_size: .
j_call: TRBJ1-6
cdr3_nt: TGTGCCAGCAGTTACCGGGACGGGGACTCACCCCTCCACTTT
cdr3_aa: CASSYRDGDSPLHF

v_call: TRBV19
d_call: TRBD1
clone_size: .
j_call: TRBJ1-2
cdr3_nt: TGTGCCAGTACCCCTACAGGGGGCGGAGGCTACACCTTC
cdr3_aa: CASTPTGGGGYTF

v_call: TRBV9
d_call: TRBD1
clone_size: few
j_call: TRBJ1-1
cdr3_nt: TGTGCCAGCAGCGTCCGGGACAGGGGTTTCACTGAAGCTTTCTTT
cdr3_aa: CASSVRDRGFTEAFF

v_call: TRBV20-1
d_call: TRBD2
clone_size: .
j_call: TRBJ2-1
cdr3_nt: TGCAGTGCTAGAGAACTCAGCGGGAGGGGCTACAATGAGCAGTTCTTC
cdr3_aa: CSARELSGRGYNEQFF

v_call: TRBV20-1
d_call: .
clone_size: few
j_call: TRBJ2-5
cdr3_nt: TGCAGTGCTGTCCGGCAAGAGACCCAGTACTTC
cdr3_aa: CSAVRQETQYF

v_call: TRBV3-1
d_call: .
clone_size: .
j_call: TRBJ2-7
cdr3_nt: TGTGCCGGCATCCAAGTTGCGGGTTACGAGCAGTACTTC
cdr3_aa: CAGIQVAGYEQYF

v_call: TRBV12-3/TRBV12-4
d_call: .
clone_size: .
j_call: TRBJ2-5
cdr3_nt: TGTGCCAGCAGTTCGGGACTGGTCTCGACTCAGTACTTC
cdr3_aa: CASSSGLVSTQYF

v_call: TRBV7-8
d_call: .
clone_size: many
j_call: TRBJ2-3
cdr3_nt: TGTGCCAGCAGCTTAGGTTTAGCCACAGATACGCAGTATTTT
cdr3_aa: CASSLGLATDTQYF

v_call: TRBV7-2
d_call: TRBD2
clone_size: few
j_call: TRBJ2-5
cdr3_nt: TGTGCCAGCAGCTTTAAGCGGGATGGGGAGACCCAGTACTTC
cdr3_aa: CASSFKRDGETQYF

v_call: TRBV27
d_call: .
clone_size: .
j_call: TRBJ2-1
cdr3_nt: TGTGCCAGCAGTTGGACCAGGGGCAATGAGCAGTTCTTC
cdr3_aa: CASSWTRGNEQFF

v_call: TRBV7-2
d_call: .
clone_size: few
j_call: TRBJ2-5
cdr3_nt: TGTGCCAGCAGCCCCCGACTCGGACAGCGGTACCAAGAGACCCAGTACTTC
cdr3_aa: CASSPRLGQRYQETQYF

v_call: TRBV11-2
d_call: .
clone_size: .
j_call: TRBJ2-2
cdr3_nt: TGTGCCAGCAGCTTAGATCAGTTCGGGGAGCTGTTTTTT
cdr3_aa: CASSLDQFGELFF

v_call: TRBV20-1
d_call: .
clone_size: few
j_call: TRBJ2-3
cdr3_nt: TGCAGTGCTAGGGTTGCCCGGGGCGCAGATACGCAGTATTTT
cdr3_aa: CSARVARGADTQYF

v_call: TRBV5-1
d_call: .
clone_size: .
j_call: TRBJ2-7
cdr3_nt: TGCGCCAGCAGCTTTAGCCTGGGGGCCTCCTACGAGCAGTACTTC
cdr3_aa: CASSFSLGASYEQYF

v_call: TRBV6-2/TRBV6-3
d_call: TRBD1
clone_size: few
j_call: TRBJ2-6
cdr3_nt: TGTGCCAGCAGTTCCCGGGACAGTTCCTCTGGGGCCAACGTCCTGACTTTC
cdr3_aa: CASSSRDSSSGANVLTF

v_call: TRBV9
d_call: .
clone_size: .
j_call: TRBJ2-3
cdr3_nt: TGTGCCAGCAACCCGGACGGCATTACAGATACGCAGTATTTT
cdr3_aa: CASNPDGITDTQYF

v_call: TRBV7-2
d_call: TRBD2
clone_size: .
j_call: TRBJ2-3
cdr3_nt: TGTGCCAGCAGCTTAGTAGGTAGCGGGACCCCCGATACGCAGTATTTT
cdr3_aa: CASSLVGSGTPDTQYF

v_call: TRBV11-3
d_call: TRBD2
clone_size: .
j_call: TRBJ2-3
cdr3_nt: TGTGCCAGCAGCAAAGGGACTAGCGGGAGCGGTACAGATACGCAGTATTTT
cdr3_aa: CASSKGTSGSGTDTQYF

v_call: TRBV3-1
d_call: .
clone_size: .
j_call: TRBJ2-1
cdr3_nt: TGTGCCAGCAGCCGATTACGGTCTTCCTACAATGAGCAGTTCTTC
cdr3_aa: CASSRLRSSYNEQFF

v_call: TRBV29-1
d_call: TRBD2
clone_size: few
j_call: TRBJ2-5
cdr3_nt: TGCAGCATAGAACTAGCGGCAAGGGTGGAGACCCAGTACTTC
cdr3_aa: CSIELAARVETQYF

v_call: TRBV10-3
d_call: TRBD1
clone_size: .
j_call: TRBJ1-2
cdr3_nt: TGTGCCATCAGTGAGGCAGGGGGGCCTTATGGCTACACCTTC
cdr3_aa: CAISEAGGPYGYTF

v_call: TRBV15
d_call: TRBD2
clone_size: .
j_call: TRBJ2-5
cdr3_nt: TGTGCCACCAGCAGAGATCCCCACGGGGGGGAAGAGACCCAGTACTTC
cdr3_aa: CATSRDPHGGEETQYF

v_call: TRBV6-5
d_call: .
clone_size: .
j_call: TRBJ2-7
cdr3_nt: TGTGCCAGCACTATTGACCCGGCCACCTACGAGCAGTACTTC
cdr3_aa: CASTIDPATYEQYF

v_call: TRBV13
d_call: TRBD2
clone_size: .
j_call: TRBJ2-2
cdr3_nt: TGTGCCAGCAGCCTGACTAGCGGGAGGCCGGGGACCGGGGAGCTGTTTTTT
cdr3_aa: CASSLTSGRPGTGELFF

v_call: TRBV6-2/TRBV6-3
d_call: TRBD2
clone_size: few
j_call: TRBJ2-1
cdr3_nt: TGTGCCAGCAGAGATCCTAGCGGTGGGATATACAATGAGCAGTTCTTC
cdr3_aa: CASRDPSGGIYNEQFF

v_call: TRBV29-1
d_call: TRBD2
clone_size: few
j_call: TRBJ2-4
cdr3_nt: TGCAGCGTTCGTGACCTAGCGGGAAACATTCAGTACTTC
cdr3_aa: CSVRDLAGNIQYF

v_call: TRBV7-9
d_call: .
clone_size: .
j_call: TRBJ1-6
cdr3_nt: TGTGCCAGCAGCTTAGGGGCAGCAGATAATTCACCCCTCCACTTT
cdr3_aa: CASSLGAADNSPLHF

v_call: TRBV4-3
d_call: TRBD1
clone_size: .
j_call: TRBJ2-3
cdr3_nt: TGCGCCAGCAGCCAAGCCTGGACAGGGCCAACAGATACGCAGTATTTT
cdr3_aa: CASSQAWTGPTDTQYF

v_call: TRBV20-1
d_call: TRBD2
clone_size: .
j_call: TRBJ2-1
cdr3_nt: TGCAGTGCAGCCCCCGGGACAGCGGTAGCGGGAGGCAATGAGCAGTTCTTC
cdr3_aa: CSAAPGTAVAGGNEQFF

v_call: TRBV10-3
d_call: .
clone_size: .
j_call: TRBJ2-7
cdr3_nt: TGTGCCATCAGTGAGTCGTGGAATGAGCAGTACTTC
cdr3_aa: CAISESWNEQYF

v_call: TRBV27
d_call: TRBD1
clone_size: few
j_call: TRBJ1-5
cdr3_nt: TGTGCCGCAGGGGCAGGGGGGAATTTAGCCCAGCATTTT
cdr3_aa: CAAGAGGNLAQHF

v_call: TRBV28
d_call: TRBD2
clone_size: once
j_call: TRBJ2-7
cdr3_nt: TGTGCCAGCAGTTTGCCTAGCGGACCCACAGGAGGCTACGAGCAGTACTTC
cdr3_aa: CASSLPSGPTGGYEQYF

v_call: TRBV20-1
d_call: .
clone_size: .
j_call: TRBJ1-2
cdr3_nt: TGCAGTGCTAGACAGGGTGGTGGCTACACCTTC
cdr3_aa: CSARQGGGYTF

v_call: TRBV12-3/TRBV12-4
d_call: TRBD1
clone_size: few
j_call: TRBJ2-5
cdr3_nt: TGTGCCAGCAGTTTCAGGACAGGGCCAGAGACCCAGTACTTC
cdr3_aa: CASSFRTGPETQYF

v_call: TRBV12-3/TRBV12-4
d_call: .
clone_size: .
j_call: TRBJ1-1
cdr3_nt: TGTGCCAGCAGACGACGGGAGAACACTGAAGCTTTCTTT
cdr3_aa: CASRRRENTEAFF

v_call: TRBV6-5
d_call: TRBD2
clone_size: few
j_call: TRBJ2-1
cdr3_nt: TGTGCCAGCAGTTACTCTGCGGGAGTCCCCAATGAGCAGTTCTTC
cdr3_aa: CASSYSAGVPNEQFF

v_call: TRBV7-2
d_call: .
clone_size: .
j_call: TRBJ2-5
cdr3_nt: TGTGCCAGCAGCTTATTTGGGACACTGCAAGAGACCCAGTACTTC
cdr3_aa: CASSLFGTLQETQYF

v_call: TRBV24-1
d_call: TRBD1
clone_size: .
j_call: TRBJ2-1
cdr3_nt: TGTGCCACCAGTGGACAGGGGGAGCGAAATGAGCAGTTCTTC
cdr3_aa: CATSGQGERNEQFF

v_call: TRBV12-3/TRBV12-4
d_call: TRBD1
clone_size: .
j_call: TRBJ2-7
cdr3_nt: TGTGCCAGCAGCCCCACGGCAGGGGGTCAGTTCGAGCAGTACTTC
cdr3_aa: CASSPTAGGQFEQYF

v_call: TRBV7-2
d_call: .
clone_size: few
j_call: TRBJ1-1
cdr3_nt: TGTGCCAGCAGCTCCCTAGGGACGAACACTGAAGCTTTCTTT
cdr3_aa: CASSSLGTNTEAFF

v_call: TRBV11-3
d_call: .
clone_size: .
j_call: TRBJ2-1
cdr3_nt: TGTGCCAGCAGCCTAGAAGGAGCCAACTCCTACAATGAGCAGTTCTTC
cdr3_aa: CASSLEGANSYNEQFF

v_call: TRBV6-5
d_call: .
clone_size: .
j_call: TRBJ2-7
cdr3_nt: TGTGCCAGCAGTCGGGGAGGACCAAGATCCTACGAGCAGTACTTC
cdr3_aa: CASSRGGPRSYEQYF